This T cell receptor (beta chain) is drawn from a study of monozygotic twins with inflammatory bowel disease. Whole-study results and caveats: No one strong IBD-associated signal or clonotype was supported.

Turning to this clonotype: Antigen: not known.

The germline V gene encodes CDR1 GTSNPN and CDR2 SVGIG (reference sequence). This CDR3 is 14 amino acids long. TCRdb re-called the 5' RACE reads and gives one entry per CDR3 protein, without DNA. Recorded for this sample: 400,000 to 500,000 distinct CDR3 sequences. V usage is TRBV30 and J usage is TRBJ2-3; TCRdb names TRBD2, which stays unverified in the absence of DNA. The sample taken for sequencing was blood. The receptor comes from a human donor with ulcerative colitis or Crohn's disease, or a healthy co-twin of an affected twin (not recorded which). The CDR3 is CAGAGLALTDTQYF.